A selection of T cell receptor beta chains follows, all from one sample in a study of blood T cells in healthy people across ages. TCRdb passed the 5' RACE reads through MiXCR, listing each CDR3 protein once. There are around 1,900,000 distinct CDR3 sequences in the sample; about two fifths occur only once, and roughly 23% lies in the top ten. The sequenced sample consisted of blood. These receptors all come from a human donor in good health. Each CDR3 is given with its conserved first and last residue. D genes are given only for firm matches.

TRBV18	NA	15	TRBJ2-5	CASSMVGAIQETQYF
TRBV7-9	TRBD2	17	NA	CASSLGPAGGRRYEQYF
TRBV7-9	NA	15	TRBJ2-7	CASSPPSTGSYEQYF
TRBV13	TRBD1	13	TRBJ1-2	CASSGQDYYGYTF
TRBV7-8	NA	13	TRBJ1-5	CASSLYRDQPQHF
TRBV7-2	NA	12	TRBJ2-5	CASSLQLGTQYF
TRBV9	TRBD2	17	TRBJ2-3	CASTNGRRGVSTDTQYF
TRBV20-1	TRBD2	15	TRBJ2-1	CSAQKYSGGLDEQFF
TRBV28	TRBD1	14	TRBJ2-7	CASSDRDRNYEQYF
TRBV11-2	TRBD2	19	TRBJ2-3	CASSNRGGSSGGFTDTQYF
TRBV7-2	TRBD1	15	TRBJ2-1	CASSLAVTGGHEQFF
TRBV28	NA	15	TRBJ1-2	CASVRDTYEQYGYTF
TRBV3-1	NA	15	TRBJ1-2	CASSSWGNDGYGYTF
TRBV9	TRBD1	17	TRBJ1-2	CASSVGNMGQGMNGYTF
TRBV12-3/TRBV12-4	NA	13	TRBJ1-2	CASSLSRSYGYTF
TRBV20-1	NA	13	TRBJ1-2	CSASDLANYGYTF
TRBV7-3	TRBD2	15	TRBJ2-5	CASSLTSGPFNEQYF
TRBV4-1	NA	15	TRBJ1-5	CASSQERAGVQPQHF
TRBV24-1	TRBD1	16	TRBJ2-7	CATGALDRGCFYEQYF
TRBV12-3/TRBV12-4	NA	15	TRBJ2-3	CASSFFSSGADTQYF
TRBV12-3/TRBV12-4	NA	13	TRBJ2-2	CASSLRYTGELFF
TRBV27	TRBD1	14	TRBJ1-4	CASSLFGQGEKLFF
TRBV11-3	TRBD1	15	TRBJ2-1	CASSSLGTGVDEQFF
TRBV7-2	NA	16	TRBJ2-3	CASSAQGGEAGDTQYF
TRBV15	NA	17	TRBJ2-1	CATSGYRDTDSYNEQFF